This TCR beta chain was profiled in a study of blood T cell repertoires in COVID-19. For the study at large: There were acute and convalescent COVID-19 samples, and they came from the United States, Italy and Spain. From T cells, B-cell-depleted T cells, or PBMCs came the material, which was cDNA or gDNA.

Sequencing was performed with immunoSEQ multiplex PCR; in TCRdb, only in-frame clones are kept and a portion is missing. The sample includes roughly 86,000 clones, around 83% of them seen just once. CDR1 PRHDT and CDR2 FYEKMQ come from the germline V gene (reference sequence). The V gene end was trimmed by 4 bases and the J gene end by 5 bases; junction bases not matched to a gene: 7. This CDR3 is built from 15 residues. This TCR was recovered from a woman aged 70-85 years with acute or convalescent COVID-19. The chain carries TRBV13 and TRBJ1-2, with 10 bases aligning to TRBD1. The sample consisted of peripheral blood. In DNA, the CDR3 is TGTGCCAGCAGCTCTCGTTCGGGACAGGGGTATGGCTACACCTTC. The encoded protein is CASSSRSGQGYGYTF.